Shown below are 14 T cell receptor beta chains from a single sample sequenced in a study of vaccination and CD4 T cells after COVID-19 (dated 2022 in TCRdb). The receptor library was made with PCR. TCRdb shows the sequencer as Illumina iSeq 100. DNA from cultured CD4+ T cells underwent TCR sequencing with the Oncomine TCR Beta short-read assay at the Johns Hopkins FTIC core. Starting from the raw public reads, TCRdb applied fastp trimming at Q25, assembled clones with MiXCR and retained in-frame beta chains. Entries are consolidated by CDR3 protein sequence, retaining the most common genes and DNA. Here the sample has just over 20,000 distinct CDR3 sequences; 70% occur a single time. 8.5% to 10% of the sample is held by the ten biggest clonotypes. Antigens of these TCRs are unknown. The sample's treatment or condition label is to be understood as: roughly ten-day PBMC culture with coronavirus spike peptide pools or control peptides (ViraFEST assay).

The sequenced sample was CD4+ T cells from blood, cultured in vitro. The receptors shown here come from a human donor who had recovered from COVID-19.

The CDR3 nucleotides are TGTGCCAGCAGCGCAACAAGGGAGAATTCACCCCTCCACTTT. Residues: CASSATRENSPLHF. V and J are TRBV9 and TRBJ1-6, with unresolved D. The CDR3 totals 14 residues. Trimming left V 3 bases short and J 7 bases short, with 11 bases between. Germline values: CDR1 SGDLS, CDR2 YYNGEE.

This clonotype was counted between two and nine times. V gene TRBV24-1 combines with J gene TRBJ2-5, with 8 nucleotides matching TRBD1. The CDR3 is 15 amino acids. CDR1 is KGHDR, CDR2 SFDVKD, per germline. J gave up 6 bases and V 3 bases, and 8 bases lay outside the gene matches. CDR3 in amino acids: CATSDPRTGLKTQYF. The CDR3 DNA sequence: TGTGCCACCAGTGATCCCCGGACAGGGCTAAAGACCCAGTACTTC.

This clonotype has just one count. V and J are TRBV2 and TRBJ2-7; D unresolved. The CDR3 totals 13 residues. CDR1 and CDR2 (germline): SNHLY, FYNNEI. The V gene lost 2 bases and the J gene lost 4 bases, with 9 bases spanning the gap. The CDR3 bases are TGTGCCAGCAGTGAATCGCTAGTGTACGAGCAGTACTTC. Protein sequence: CASSESLVYEQYF.

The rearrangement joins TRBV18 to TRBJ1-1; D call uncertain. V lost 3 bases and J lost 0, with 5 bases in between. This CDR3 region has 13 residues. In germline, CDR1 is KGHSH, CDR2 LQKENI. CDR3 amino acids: CASSPSMNTEAFF. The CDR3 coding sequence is TGTGCCAGCTCACCGAGTATGAACACTGAAGCTTTCTTT.

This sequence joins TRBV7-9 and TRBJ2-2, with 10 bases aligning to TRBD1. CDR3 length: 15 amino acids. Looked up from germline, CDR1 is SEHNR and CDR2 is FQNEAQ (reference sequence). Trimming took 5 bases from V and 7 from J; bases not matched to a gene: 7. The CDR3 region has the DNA TGTGCCAGCAGCCGGACGACAGGGGGCGGCGGGGAGCTGTTTTTT. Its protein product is CASSRTTGGGGELFF.

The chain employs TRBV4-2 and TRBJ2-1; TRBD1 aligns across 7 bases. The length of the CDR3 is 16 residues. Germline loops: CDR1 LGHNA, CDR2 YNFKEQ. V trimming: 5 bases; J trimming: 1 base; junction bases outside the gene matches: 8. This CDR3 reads CASSYRQGVSYNEQFF. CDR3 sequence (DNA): TGTGCCAGCAGCTACCGACAGGGTGTATCCTACAATGAGCAGTTCTTC.

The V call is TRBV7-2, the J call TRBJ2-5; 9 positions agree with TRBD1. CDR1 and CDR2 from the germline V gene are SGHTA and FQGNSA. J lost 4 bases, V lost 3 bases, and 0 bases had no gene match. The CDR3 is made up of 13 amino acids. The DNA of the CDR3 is TGTGCCAGCAGCTTGGACAGGGGAGAGACCCAGTACTTC. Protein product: CASSLDRGETQYF.

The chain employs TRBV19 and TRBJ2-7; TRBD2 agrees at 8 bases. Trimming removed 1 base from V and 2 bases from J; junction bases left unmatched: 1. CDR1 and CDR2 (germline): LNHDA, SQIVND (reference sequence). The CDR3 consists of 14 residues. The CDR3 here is CASSIVAGPYEQYF. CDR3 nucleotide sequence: TGTGCCAGTAGTATAGTAGCGGGACCCTACGAGCAGTACTTC.

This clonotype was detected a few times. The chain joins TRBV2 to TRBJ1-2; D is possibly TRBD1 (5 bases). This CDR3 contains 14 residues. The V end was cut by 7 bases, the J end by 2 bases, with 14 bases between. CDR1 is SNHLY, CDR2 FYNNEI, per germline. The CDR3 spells CASTRATANYGYTF. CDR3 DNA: TGTGCCAGCACAAGGGCGACAGCCAACTATGGCTACACCTTC.

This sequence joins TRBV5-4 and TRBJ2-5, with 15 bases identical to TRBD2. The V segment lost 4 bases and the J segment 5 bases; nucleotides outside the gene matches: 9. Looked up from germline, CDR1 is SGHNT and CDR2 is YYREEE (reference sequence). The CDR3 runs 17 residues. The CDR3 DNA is TGTGCCAGCAGCCTAGGGACTAGCGGGAGGCGGGGGGAGACCCAGTACTTC. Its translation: CASSLGTSGRRGETQYF.

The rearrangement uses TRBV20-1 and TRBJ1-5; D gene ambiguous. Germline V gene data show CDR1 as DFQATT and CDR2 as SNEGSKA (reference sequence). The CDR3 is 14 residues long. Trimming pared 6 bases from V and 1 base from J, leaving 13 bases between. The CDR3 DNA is TGCAGTGCGCCCGGGCCCAGCAGCAATCAGCCCCAGCATTTT. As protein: CSAPGPSSNQPQHF.

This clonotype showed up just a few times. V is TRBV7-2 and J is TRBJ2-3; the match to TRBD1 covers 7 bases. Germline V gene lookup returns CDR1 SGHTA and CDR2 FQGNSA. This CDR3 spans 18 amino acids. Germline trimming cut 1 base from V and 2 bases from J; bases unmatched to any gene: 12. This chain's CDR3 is CASSLVQARGRLTDTQYF. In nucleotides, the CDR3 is TGTGCCAGCAGCTTAGTTCAGGCGAGGGGGCGACTCACAGATACGCAGTATTTT.

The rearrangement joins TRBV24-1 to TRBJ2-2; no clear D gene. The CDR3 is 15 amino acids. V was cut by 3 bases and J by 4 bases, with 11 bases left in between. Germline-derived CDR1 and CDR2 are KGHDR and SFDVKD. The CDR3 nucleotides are TGTGCCACCAGTGATGAGGCTGGGGTCACCGGGGAGCTGTTTTTT. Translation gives CATSDEAGVTGELFF.

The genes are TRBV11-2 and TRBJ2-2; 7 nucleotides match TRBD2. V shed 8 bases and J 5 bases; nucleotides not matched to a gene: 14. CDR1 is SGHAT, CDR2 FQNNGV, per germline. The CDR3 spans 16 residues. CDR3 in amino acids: CASGVRGRERTGELFF. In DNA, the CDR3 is TGTGCCAGCGGAGTTCGAGGGCGGGAGAGGACCGGGGAGCTGTTTTTT.